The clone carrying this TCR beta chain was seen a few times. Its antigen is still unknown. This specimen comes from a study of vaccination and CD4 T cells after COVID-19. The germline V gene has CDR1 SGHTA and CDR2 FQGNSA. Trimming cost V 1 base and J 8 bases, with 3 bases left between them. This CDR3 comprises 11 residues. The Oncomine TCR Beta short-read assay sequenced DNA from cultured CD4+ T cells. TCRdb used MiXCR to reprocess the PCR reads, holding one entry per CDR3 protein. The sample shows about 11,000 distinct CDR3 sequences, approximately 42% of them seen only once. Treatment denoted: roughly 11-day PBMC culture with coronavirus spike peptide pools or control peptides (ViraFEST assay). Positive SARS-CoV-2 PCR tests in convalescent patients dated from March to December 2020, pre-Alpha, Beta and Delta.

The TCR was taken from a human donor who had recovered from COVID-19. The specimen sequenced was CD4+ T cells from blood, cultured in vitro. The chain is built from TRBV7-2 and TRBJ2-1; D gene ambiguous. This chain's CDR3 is CASSLVDEQFF. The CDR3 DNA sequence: TGTGCCAGCAGCTTAGTGGATGAGCAGTTCTTC.